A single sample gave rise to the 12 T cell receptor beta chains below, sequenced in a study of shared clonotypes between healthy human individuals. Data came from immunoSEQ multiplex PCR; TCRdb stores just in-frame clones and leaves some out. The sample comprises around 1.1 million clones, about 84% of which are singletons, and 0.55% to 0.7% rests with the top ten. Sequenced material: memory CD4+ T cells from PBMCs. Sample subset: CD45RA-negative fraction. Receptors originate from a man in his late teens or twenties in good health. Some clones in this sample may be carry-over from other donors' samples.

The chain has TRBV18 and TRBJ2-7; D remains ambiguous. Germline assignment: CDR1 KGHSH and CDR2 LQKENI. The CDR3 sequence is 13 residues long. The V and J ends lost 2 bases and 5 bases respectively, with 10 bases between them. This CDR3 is CASSPGDINEQYF. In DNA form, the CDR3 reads TGTGCCAGCTCACCAGGAGATATAAACGAGCAGTACTTC. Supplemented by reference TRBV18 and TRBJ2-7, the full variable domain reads NAGVMQNPRHLVRRRGQEARLRCSPMKGHSHVYWYRQLPEEGLKFMVYLQKENIIDESGMPKERFSAEFPKEGPSILRIQQVVRGDSAAYFCASSPGDINEQYFGPGTRLTVT.

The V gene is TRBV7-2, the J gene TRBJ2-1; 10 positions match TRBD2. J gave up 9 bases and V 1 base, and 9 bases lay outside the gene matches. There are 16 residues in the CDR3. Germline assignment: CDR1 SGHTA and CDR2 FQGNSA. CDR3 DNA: TGTGCCAGCAGCTTAGTCTCCGGGACTAGCGTTAGTGAGCAGTTCTTC. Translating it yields CASSLVSGTSVSEQFF.

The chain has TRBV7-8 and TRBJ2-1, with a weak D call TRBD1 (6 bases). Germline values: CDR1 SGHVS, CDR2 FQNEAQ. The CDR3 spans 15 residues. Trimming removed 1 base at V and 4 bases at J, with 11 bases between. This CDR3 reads CASSLGGRQYNEQFF. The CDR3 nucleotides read TGTGCCAGCAGCTTAGGGGGGCGACAATACAATGAGCAGTTCTTC.

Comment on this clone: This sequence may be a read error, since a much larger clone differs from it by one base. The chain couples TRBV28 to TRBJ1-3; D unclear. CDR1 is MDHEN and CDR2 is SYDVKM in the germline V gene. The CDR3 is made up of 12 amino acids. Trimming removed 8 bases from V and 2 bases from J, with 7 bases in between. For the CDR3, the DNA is TGTGCCAGCGGGTCCCCTGGAAACACCATATATTTT. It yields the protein CASGSPGNTIYF.

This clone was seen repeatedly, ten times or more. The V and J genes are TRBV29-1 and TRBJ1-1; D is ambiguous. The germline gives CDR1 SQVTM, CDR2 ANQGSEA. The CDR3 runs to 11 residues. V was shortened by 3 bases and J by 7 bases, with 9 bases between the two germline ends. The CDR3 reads CSVEDPDEAFF. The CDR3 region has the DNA TGCAGCGTTGAGGACCCGGATGAAGCTTTCTTT.

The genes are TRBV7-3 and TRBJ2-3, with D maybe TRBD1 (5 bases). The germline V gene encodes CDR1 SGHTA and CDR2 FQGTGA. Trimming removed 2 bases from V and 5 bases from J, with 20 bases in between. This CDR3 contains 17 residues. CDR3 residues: CASSLLGPNRGGDTQYF. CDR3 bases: TGTGCCAGCAGCTTACTCGGTCCTAATAGGGGCGGAGATACGCAGTATTTT.

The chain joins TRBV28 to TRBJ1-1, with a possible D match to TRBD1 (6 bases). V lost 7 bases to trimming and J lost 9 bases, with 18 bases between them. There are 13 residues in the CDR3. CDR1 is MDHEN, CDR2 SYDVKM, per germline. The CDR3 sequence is CASNLVAGGKAFF. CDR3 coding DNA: TGTGCCAGCAATTTGGTTGCGGGGGGCAAAGCTTTCTTT. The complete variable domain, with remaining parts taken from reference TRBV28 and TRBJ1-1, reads DVKVTQSSRYLVKRTGEKVFLECVQDMDHENMFWYRQDPGLGLRLIYFSYDVKMKEKGDIPEGYSVSREKKERFSLILESASTNQTSMYLCASNLVAGGKAFFGQGTRLTVV.

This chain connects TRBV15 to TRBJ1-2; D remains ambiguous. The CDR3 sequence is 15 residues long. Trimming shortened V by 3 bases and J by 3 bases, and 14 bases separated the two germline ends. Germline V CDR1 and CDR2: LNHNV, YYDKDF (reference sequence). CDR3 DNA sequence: TGTGCCACCAGCAGGATGGGCGAGGTTGACTATGGCTACACCTTC. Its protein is CATSRMGEVDYGYTF.

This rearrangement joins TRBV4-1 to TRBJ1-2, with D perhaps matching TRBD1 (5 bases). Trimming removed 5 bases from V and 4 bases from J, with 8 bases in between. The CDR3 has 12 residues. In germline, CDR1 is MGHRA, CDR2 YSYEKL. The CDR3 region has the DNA TGCGCCAGCAGCGGGGACTTCTATGGCTACACCTTC. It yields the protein CASSGDFYGYTF.

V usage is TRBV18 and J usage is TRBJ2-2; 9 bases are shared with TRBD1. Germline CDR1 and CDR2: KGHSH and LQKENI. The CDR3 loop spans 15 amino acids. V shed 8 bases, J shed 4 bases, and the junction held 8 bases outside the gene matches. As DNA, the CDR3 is TGTGCCAGCGTGTCACAGGGGGCGCCCACCGGGGAGCTGTTTTTT. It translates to CASVSQGAPTGELFF.

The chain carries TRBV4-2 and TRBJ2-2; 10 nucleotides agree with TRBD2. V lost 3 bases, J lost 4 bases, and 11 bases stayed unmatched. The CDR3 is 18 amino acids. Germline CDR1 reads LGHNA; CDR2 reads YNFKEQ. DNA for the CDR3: TGTGCCAGCAGCCATGGAGCTAGCGGGAGTATGGGCACCGGGGAGCTGTTTTTT. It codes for CASSHGASGSMGTGELFF.

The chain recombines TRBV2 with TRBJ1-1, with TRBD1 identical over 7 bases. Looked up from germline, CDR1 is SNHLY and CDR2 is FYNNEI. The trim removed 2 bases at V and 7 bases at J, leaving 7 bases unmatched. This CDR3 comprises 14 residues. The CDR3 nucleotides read TGTGCCAGCAGTGAAATAGCAGGGGGAGGTGAAGCTTTCTTT. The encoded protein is CASSEIAGGGEAFF.